This paragraph covers one TCR beta chain sequence. Its antigen is undetermined. Germline lookup yields CDR1 GTSNPN and CDR2 SVGIG (reference sequence). This CDR3 region has 14 residues. V was cut by 0 bases and J by 5 bases, with 13 bases left in between. As the sequencing template, cDNA was produced by extracting RNA and reverse transcribing it. The table came from immunoSEQ multiplex PCR; TCRdb's copy has only in-frame clones and leaves some out. The sample consists of some 190,000 clones, 51% of them appearing once. These data originate in a study of CD8+ T cells in alopecia areata. As for the study in general: For the treated group, dosing was oral tofacitinib at 5 to 10 mg twice daily.

The treatment here: oral pan-JAK inhibitor, 5-10 mg twice daily. Study outcomes and limitations: In scalp, tofacitinib significantly decreased clonality and expanded CD8+ clones among the top 100. Amid tofacitinib therapy, many expanded lesional clones stayed present in scalp and blood. Clonality in lesional scalp, especially alopecia totalis/universalis, exceeded that of normal scalp.

Sample: CD8+ T cells sorted from blood, taken between weeks 51 and 54, from a patient treated with tofacitinib. This TCR derives from a human donor with alopecia areata. This sequence joins TRBV30 and TRBJ1-1; D possibly corresponds to TRBD1 (6 bases). The CDR3 loop is CAWSVPGGRTEAFF. Written as DNA, the CDR3 is TGTGCCTGGAGTGTACCGGGGGGCCGGACTGAAGCTTTCTTT.